This T cell receptor (beta chain) was captured in a study of T-cell memory formation after mild COVID-19. Study as a whole: TCR clusters were largely donor specific.

V lost 4 bases and J lost 4; bases outside the gene matches: 5. The CDR3 consists of 14 residues. Per the germline V gene, CDR1 is SGHRS and CDR2 is YFSETQ. This clonotype showed up just a few times. Its matching antigen is unknown. With constant-segment primers, 5'RACE yielded cDNA libraries of TCR alpha and TCR beta that carried sample barcodes and UMIs. Via MiXCR, TCRdb re-called the 5' RACE reads, giving one row per CDR3 protein. The data contain around 120,000 distinct CDR3 sequences, about a sixth of them singletons. Study conclusions and caveats: Clones which contracted sat mainly in CM and EM if CD4+, and in EMRA if CD8+. Pre-infection memory carried some responding clones, suggesting that cross-reactive memory joined.

The chain is built from TRBV5-1 and TRBJ2-5, with 9 bases aligning to TRBD2. The sample consisted of PBMCs or a T cell subset sorted from them (not recorded which). This receptor was taken from an adult woman who had mild COVID-19 (a few samples of this study predate the infection). Cell type and time point are not known. The CDR3 region is CASSPAGGRETQYF. The CDR3 coding sequence is TGCGCCAGCAGCCCAGCGGGGGGTCGAGAGACCCAGTACTTC.